This T cell receptor (beta chain) was profiled in a study of blood T cell repertoires in COVID-19. Study summary: Acute-phase and convalescent COVID-19 samples originated in the United States, Italy and Spain. The analysed material was cDNA or gDNA that came from T cells, B-cell-depleted T cells, or PBMCs.

Authors' analysis steps: Reference gene primers were amplified, and this amplification served to estimate nucleated cell counts. Clones were sequenced by immunoSEQ multiplex PCR, and TCRdb holds only the in-frame ones, with some missing. V, J and clone size derive from that table, while D and trimming were established from the DNA sequence. The sample holds approximately 160,000 clones, around 84% seen once. Trimming removed 11 bases from V and 9 bases from J; junction bases left unmatched: 12. Germline V CDR1 and CDR2: ENHRY, SYGVKD. This CDR3 region has 14 residues. The chain has TRBV10-3 and TRBJ2-1, with 11 bases that match TRBD2. The TCR originated in a woman aged 55-70 years with COVID-19, enrolled during active disease. The source material was peripheral blood. Here the CDR3 reads CASGPGLAVREQFF. In nucleotides, the CDR3 is TGTGCCTCTGGGCCGGGACTAGCGGTACGTGAGCAGTTCTTC.